Detailed here is one T cell receptor (beta chain). This CDR3 is 17 amino acids long. Trimming took 5 bases from V and 0 from J; bases not matched to a gene: 11. Germline assignment: CDR1 LNHDA and CDR2 SQIVND (reference sequence). This sample was taken from a study of control samples from healthy donors and cancer patients. The assay was immunoSEQ multiplex PCR, and TCRdb's table has in-frame clones only and misses some. Of some 160,000 clones in the sample, about nine tenths were seen once. This sequence originates from a man aged 30 to 39 in good health. This chain links TRBV19 with TRBJ2-7; 9 nucleotides align to TRBD2. The material sequenced was blood. The CDR3: CASSRGYVAGDSYEQYF. CDR3 in DNA: TGTGCCAGTAGTCGCGGGTACGTAGCGGGGGACTCCTACGAGCAGTACTTC. Full variable domain (rest looked up from reference TRBV19 and TRBJ2-7): DGGITQSPKYLFRKEGQNVTLSCEQNLNHDAMYWYRQDPGQGLRLIYYSQIVNDFQKGDIAEGYSVSREKKESFPLTVTSAQKNPTAFYLCASSRGYVAGDSYEQYFGPGTRLTVT.